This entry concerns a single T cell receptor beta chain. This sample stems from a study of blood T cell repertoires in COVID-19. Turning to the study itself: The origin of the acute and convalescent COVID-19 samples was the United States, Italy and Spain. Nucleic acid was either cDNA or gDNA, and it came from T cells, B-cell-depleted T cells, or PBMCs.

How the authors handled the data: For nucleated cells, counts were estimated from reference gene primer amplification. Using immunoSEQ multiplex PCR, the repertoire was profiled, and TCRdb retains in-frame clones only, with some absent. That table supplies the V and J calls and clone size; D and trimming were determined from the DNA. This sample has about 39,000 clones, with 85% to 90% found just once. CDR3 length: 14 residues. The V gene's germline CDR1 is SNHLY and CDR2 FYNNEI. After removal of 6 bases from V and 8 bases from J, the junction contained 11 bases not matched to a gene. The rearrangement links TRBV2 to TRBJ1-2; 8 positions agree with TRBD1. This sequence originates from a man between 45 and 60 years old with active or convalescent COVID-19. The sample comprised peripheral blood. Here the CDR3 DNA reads TGTGCCAGCAGGGGAAGACAGGGGAGTAGGGGCTACACCTTC. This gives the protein CASRGRQGSRGYTF.